This TCR beta chain was profiled in a study of T cell responses to AZD1222 COVID-19 vaccine (dated by TCRdb to about 2021). Describing the broader study: A total of approximately 230 trial participants underwent TCR sequencing, of whom nearly 210 received two doses of AZD1222 and some 26 received two doses of the MenACWY control vaccine. Enrollment into the trials was organized by age into subgroups of 18-55, 56-69 and 70-plus years, and those subgroups contained about 160, 30 and 59 TCR-sequenced participants, respectively.

Its CDR3 holds 16 amino acids, cysteine through phenylalanine. Just the 48-base CDR3 DNA is kept, in frame starting at base 1. The germline ends are 18 bases apart after V is trimmed by 4 bases and J by 2 bases. What the work shows at the level of the full study, not this receptor alone: Because no day 14 peak-response samples were available, repertoires were characterized only after the peak T cell response. In the small 56-69-year group, the increase in depth fell short of significance, most likely because of low power. Vaccine-associated CD4 TCRs spanned the whole spike protein, with dominant responses in regions 160-218 and 743-854. Reportedly, almost half of the unique spike-specific TCRs recognized epitopes lying outside the regions that are mutated in the B.1.351 and B.1.1.7 variants. A significant rise in spike-specific TCR breadth and depth was observed after two AZD1222 doses relative to day 0 and relative to MenACWY recipients. Only six AZD1222 recipients were SARS-CoV-2 seropositive at baseline, limiting conclusions about previously exposed vaccinees. Participants were mostly white British, with more females than males. The authors suggested clonal diversity may have been underestimated.

Comments on this clone: The antigen it binds to is not known.

The sample's time point, from its label and the paper: baseline before first vaccination. Samples from vaccinated people were obtained from the UK trials COV001 and COV002, which included a single-blind randomized controlled phase 2/3 trial of AZD1222 (ChAdOx1 nCoV-19) in healthy adults. Trial participant PBMC samples were collected at day 0 and day 28 after the second dose for TCRbeta chain sequencing. The CDR3 regions of human TCRbeta chains were subjected to immunosequencing. Concerning the study's data processing: Repertoire TCRs were checked for matches against a reference library of SARS-CoV-2-specific TCRs that had been generated using the MIRA antigen-specificity platform. Breadth was defined as the fraction of unique TCRs that were SARS-CoV-2-associated, and depth was defined as the fraction of total T cells that were SARS-CoV-2-associated. Using the MIRA data, each spike-specific TCR was mapped to the spike region that the TCR reacts to and placed in a CD4 or CD8 class. Log10-transformed breadth and depth values were compared by one-way ANOVA with Sidak's multiple comparisons tests. TCRdb provides this immuneACCESS table in a form limited to in-frame rearrangements. Some clones are lacking; in checked studies, under half of them reflect an unresolved V gene, and why the rest are absent is not known. V and J calls and clone size are copied from that table; D and trimming were computed from the DNA. The sample has over 130,000 clones on record. The ten largest account for about 2.2% of the sample.

This receptor was identified in an adult in good health. In this chain, TRBV5-3 is recombined with TRBJ2-5; a tentative D match to TRBD2 spans 6 bases. TRBV5-3 is sorted into the ORF group, with uncertain function. The sample taken for sequencing was peripheral blood. CDR3 loop: CARSPHPGGKQETQYF. The DNA sequence is TGTGCCAGAAGCCCCCACCCCGGGGGTAAACAAGAGACCCAGTACTTC.